These 9 T cell receptor beta chains came from one sample sequenced in a study of somatic mutations in cytotoxic T cells in rheumatoid arthritis. Sequenced by immunoSEQ multiplex PCR; TCRdb stores in-frame clones only, minus some. The sample consists of more than 15,000 clones, 75% to 85% of them appearing once. Sequenced input: CD8+ T cells sorted from blood. The receptors originated from an adult with rheumatoid arthritis.

The CDR3: CATSRDQGLGQPQHF. The CDR3 coding sequence is TGTGCCACCAGCAGAGATCAGGGTCTCGGTCAGCCCCAGCATTTT. The chain links TRBV15 to TRBJ1-5; D might be TRBD1 (5 bases). Germline V gene sequence: CDR1 LNHNV, CDR2 YYDKDF (reference sequence). V was trimmed by 0 bases and J by 6 bases, leaving 12 bases between them. The CDR3 is 15 amino acids.

In this sample, this clone turned up once. The gene calls are TRBV19 and TRBJ2-7; 9 bases align to TRBD1. This CDR3 contains 15 residues. Germline CDR1 and CDR2: LNHDA and SQIVND (reference sequence). J was trimmed by 3 bases and V by 9 bases; bases with no gene match: 12. The DNA of the CDR3 is TGTGCCAGCTCCTGGGCCAAGGGACAGGGCTACGAGCAGTACTTC. Encoded protein: CASSWAKGQGYEQYF. The full variable domain, completed using reference TRBV19 and TRBJ2-7, is DGGITQSPKYLFRKEGQNVTLSCEQNLNHDAMYWYRQDPGQGLRLIYYSQIVNDFQKGDIAEGYSVSREKKESFPLTVTSAQKNPTAFYLCASSWAKGQGYEQYFGPGTRLTVT.

This clone was detected a few times. This chain links TRBV9 with TRBJ2-7; TRBD2 matches 9 bases. This CDR3 spans 13 amino acids. With 5 bases clipped from V and 2 bases from J, the junction kept 2 bases outside the gene matches. Germline assignment: CDR1 SGDLS and CDR2 YYNGEE. The CDR3 DNA sequence: TGTGCCAGCAGAGCTAGCGGGACCTACGAGCAGTACTTC. Protein product: CASRASGTYEQYF.

This rearrangement joins TRBV6-1 to TRBJ2-7; possible D gene TRBD2, 6 bases. CDR3 size: 15 residues. V was pared by 2 bases and J by 6 bases, with 17 bases between. The germline CDR1 and CDR2 sequences are MNHNS and SASEGT. The CDR3 is CASSEWAGLGFEQYF. The CDR3 region has the DNA TGTGCCAGCAGTGAATGGGCGGGGCTTGGGTTCGAGCAGTACTTC.

This clone was counted between two and nine times. The genes are TRBV6-5 and TRBJ2-1; possibly TRBD1 for D (6 bases). V lost 6 bases, J lost 3 bases, and 12 bases lay in between. This CDR3 comprises 14 residues. From germline, CDR1 is MNHEY and CDR2 SVGAGI. The CDR3 spells CASREGEFYNEQFF. Here the CDR3 DNA reads TGTGCCAGCAGAGAGGGGGAGTTCTACAATGAGCAGTTCTTC.

This chain links TRBV7-9 with TRBJ1-2; D unclear. Trimming cost V 5 bases and J 8 bases, with 15 bases left between them. The CDR3 has 13 amino acids. The germline gives CDR1 SEHNR, CDR2 FQNEAQ (reference sequence). The CDR3 here is CASSPVLFWGYTF. CDR3 DNA sequence: TGTGCCAGCAGCCCGGTCCTCTTTTGGGGCTACACCTTC.

This clone was found a few times. V and J are TRBV27 and TRBJ2-1; D gene unclear. Germline V gives CDR1 MNHEY, CDR2 SMNVEV (reference sequence). V shed 6 bases and J shed 10 bases, with 10 bases lying between them. This CDR3 has 11 residues. CDR3 sequence reads: CASRILNEQFF. DNA for the CDR3: TGTGCCAGCAGGATCCTTAACGAGCAGTTCTTC.

This clone was detected only once. The V call is TRBV27, the J call TRBJ2-7; either TRBD1 or TRBD2 may fit D (6 bases each). CDR1 and CDR2 (germline): MNHEY, SMNVEV (reference sequence). V was cut by 7 bases and J by 6 bases, with 10 bases left in between. The CDR3 has 11 amino acids. CDR3 bases: TGTGCCAGCAAAGGGGGAGGCGAGCAGTACTTC. It specifies CASKGGGEQYF.

The gene calls are TRBV7-3 and TRBJ2-3; no firm D call. V lost 2 bases to trimming and J lost 5 bases, with 5 bases between them. Germline V lookup: CDR1 SGHTA, CDR2 FQGTGA. The CDR3 extends over 12 amino acids. The CDR3 is CASSLWGDTQYF. CDR3 DNA: TGTGCCAGCAGCTTATGGGGAGATACGCAGTATTTT.